This TCR beta chain was identified during a study of technical replicates of blood from a few donors. The table lists this clone with a count of one. Profiling relied on immunoSEQ multiplex PCR, and the TCRdb table lists in-frame clones only, not all of them. The repertoire holds approximately 94,000 clones, 90% to 96% seen once, with roughly 0.39% in the top ten. Sequenced sample: T cells isolated from PBMCs. This receptor was taken from a human donor in good health.

The CDR3 sequence: CASSQDRTSISTDTQYF. The CDR3 nucleotides are TGCGCCAGCAGCCAAGATAGGACTAGCATTAGCACAGATACGCAGTATTTT. The chain combines TRBV4-1 with TRBJ2-3, with 8 positions matching TRBD2. This CDR3 contains 17 residues. Germline V gene sequence: CDR1 MGHRA, CDR2 YSYEKL. Trimming took 0 bases from V and 0 from J; bases not matched to a gene: 5.